The clone carrying this TCR beta chain was counted ten times or more. The V gene's germline CDR1 is SGHDN and CDR2 FVKESK. Deletions cut 0 bases from V and 5 bases from J, with 7 bases between. The CDR3 totals 13 residues. The data originate from a study of T cells in Graves' hyperthyroidism and ophthalmopathy. Amplification of TCR beta CDR3 regions used RNA as the template. HTBI primers were used for first-round RT-PCR of the TCR CDR3. MiXCR, run by TCRdb on the multiplex PCR reads, gives a single entry per CDR3 protein. The data contain 330,000 or so distinct CDR3 sequences, 15% to 20% of them singletons.

The TCR comes from a woman between 40 and 50 years old with Graves' ophthalmopathy. The chain uses TRBV14 and TRBJ1-1; maybe TRBD1 (5 bases). The sequencing sample was made of blood. The CDR3 DNA is TGTGCCAGCAGCCAAGACGAGGGGACTGAAGCTTTCTTT. Its protein is CASSQDEGTEAFF.